These 3 T cell receptor beta chains were sequenced from one sample in a study of T cells in Graves' hyperthyroidism and ophthalmopathy. Amplified TCR beta CDR3 regions derived from RNA transcripts. The TCR CDR3 was amplified in a first-round RT-PCR using the HTBI primer set. Via MiXCR, TCRdb re-called the multiplex PCR reads, giving one row per CDR3 protein. The top ten hold around 17% of the sample, which has 450,000 to 650,000 distinct CDR3 sequences, 17% seen once. The sample taken for sequencing was blood. The receptors stem from a young woman with Graves' ophthalmopathy.

This clonotype was found a few times. This sequence joins TRBV10-3 and TRBJ1-3; D gene ambiguous. Germline-derived CDR1 and CDR2 are ENHRY and SYGVKD. The germline V and J ends were trimmed by 8 bases and 0 bases, with 11 bases remaining between them. The CDR3 has 14 amino acids. CDR3 in DNA: TGTGCCATCGGTCCAGCTGGCTCTGGAAACACCATATATTTT. It is translated as CAIGPAGSGNTIYF.

The J gene is TRBJ2-1, the V gene TRBV9, with TRBD2 matching 11 bases. Germline CDR1 and CDR2: SGDLS and YYNGEE. V shed 3 bases and J 2 bases; nucleotides not matched to a gene: 13. The CDR3 totals 19 residues. The CDR3 bases are TGTGCCAGCAGCGCCCTAGCGGGAGGACGATCGACAACCTACAATGAGCAGTTCTTC. This gives the protein CASSALAGGRSTTYNEQFF.

This chain joins TRBV5-6 and TRBJ2-1; tentatively, D is TRBD1 (6 bases). V was cut by 4 bases and J by 0 bases, with 14 bases left in between. The germline V gene encodes CDR1 SGHDT and CDR2 YYEEEE. The CDR3 is 16 residues long. This CDR3 reads CASSPLWDTSYNEQFF. In DNA form, the CDR3 reads TGTGCCAGCAGCCCGCTGTGGGACACCTCCTACAATGAGCAGTTCTTC.